This T cell receptor beta chain was retrieved from a study of tumor and adjacent non-tumor tissue in lung cancer. To note about this clonotype: An end of the junction differs from the germline gene, which may be a read error.

TCRbeta libraries were built with three rounds of nested PCR, modified from ARM-PCR. Using its own MiXCR run on the multiplex PCR reads, TCRdb lists one record per CDR3 protein. The data show 55,000 to 75,000 distinct CDR3 sequences, about 61% seen once. The CDR3 covers 16 residues. Germline CDR1 and CDR2: LGHNA and YNFKEQ. The template was RNA from unsorted bulk tissue. The chain is built from TRBV4-2 and TRBJ2-2; tentative D call: TRBD2 (5 bases). The receptor's source is a man aged 45-60 years with non-small cell lung cancer. Sequencing was done on a sample of lung tumor tissue. The DNA for the CDR3 is TGTGCCGGCAGCCCGACCTGGACGGTGAACACCGGGGAGCTGCTTTTT. This encodes CAGSPTWTVNTGELLF.